These 10 T cell receptor beta chains share one sample of origin, sequenced in a study of T-cell reconstitution after alpha-beta-depleted transplantation in children. Molecular barcoding with unique molecular identifiers was used for the TCRbeta library. MiXCR, run by TCRdb on the PCR reads, gives a single entry per CDR3 protein. The data show approximately 510,000 distinct CDR3 sequences, 15% to 20% seen once. This specimen was PBMCs from the stem cell graft donor, taken from the stem cell graft. The receptors were sampled from a human donor who donated a stem cell graft to a child with acute lymphoblastic leukemia.

The chain joins TRBV10-2 to TRBJ1-5, with 9 bases identical to TRBD1. The CDR3 spans 15 residues. Germline CDR1 WSHSY, CDR2 SAAADI. Trimming took 6 bases from V and 3 from J; bases not matched to a gene: 6. The CDR3 loop is CASSETGGFNQPQHF. The CDR3 bases are TGCGCCAGCAGCGAGACAGGGGGGTTCAATCAGCCCCAGCATTTT.

A few counts support this clonotype. This chain uses TRBV24-1 with TRBJ2-5; TRBD1 matches 8 bases. There are 16 residues in the CDR3. Germline V CDR1 and CDR2: KGHDR, SFDVKD. Trimming cost V 3 bases and J 5 bases; bases outside gene matches: 10. The CDR3 loop reads CATSDPRTGSMETQYF. CDR3 DNA sequence: TGTGCCACCAGTGATCCTAGGACAGGGAGCATGGAGACCCAGTACTTC.

The chain couples TRBV7-8 to TRBJ2-5; D gene ambiguous. CDR1 is SGHVS, CDR2 FQNEAQ, per germline. The CDR3 is made up of 15 amino acids. V was clipped by 5 bases and J by 2 bases, with 15 bases between them. CDR3 in DNA: TGTGCCAGCAGCCCTTGGATCGAAGGGCAAGAGACCCAGTACTTC. Amino acid sequence: CASSPWIEGQETQYF.

This chain connects TRBV13 to TRBJ2-1, with 7 positions matching TRBD1. The CDR3 has 16 amino acids. Looked up from germline, CDR1 is PRHDT and CDR2 is FYEKMQ (reference sequence). V gave up 3 bases and J gave up 5 bases; unmatched junction bases: 10. CDR3 sequence (DNA): TGTGCCAGCAGCTTCCGAACAGGGGAGACTGACAATGAGCAGTTCTTC. Its protein product is CASSFRTGETDNEQFF.

The J gene is TRBJ1-3, the V gene TRBV29-1; D possibly corresponds to TRBD1 (6 bases). V shed 0 bases and J shed 4 bases, with 19 bases lying between them. The CDR3 length is 17 residues. Germline lookup yields CDR1 SQVTM and CDR2 ANQGSEA. The CDR3 DNA follows: TGCAGCGTTGAAGATCTGAACAGGGAAATTTCCGGAAACACCATATATTTT. Translation gives CSVEDLNREISGNTIYF.

This clonotype was observed a few times. V gene TRBV3-1 combines with J gene TRBJ2-4; D is ambiguous. Germline V gene lookup returns CDR1 LGHDT and CDR2 YNNKEL (reference sequence). V lost 3 bases, J lost 2 bases, and 11 bases lay in between. The CDR3 contains 15 residues. The CDR3 nucleotides are TGTGCCAGCAGCCATTGGCAGGAGTCCAAAAACATTCAGTACTTC. Its translation is CASSHWQESKNIQYF.

This clonotype was counted only a few times. The rearrangement joins TRBV20-1 to TRBJ1-1; D may be TRBD1 (6 bases). Germline V lookup: CDR1 DFQATT, CDR2 SNEGSKA (reference sequence). Trimming removed 3 bases at V and 8 bases at J, with 7 bases between. This CDR3 region has 10 residues. CDR3 DNA: TGCAGTGCTAGTACAGGGGAAGCTTTCTTT. Residues: CSASTGEAFF.

This clonotype has only a few counts. The chain couples TRBV5-1 to TRBJ2-1; 11 bases are shared with TRBD2. After removal of 3 bases from V and 7 bases from J, the junction contained 9 bases not matched to a gene. Germline CDR1 SGHRS, CDR2 YFSETQ. This CDR3 contains 16 residues. CDR3 region: CASSYTTSGSTNEQFF. CDR3 coding DNA: TGCGCCAGCAGCTACACTACTAGCGGGAGTACGAATGAGCAGTTCTTC.

This clonotype was counted a few times. The chain employs TRBV7-2 and TRBJ2-1, with no clear D. The germline V gene encodes CDR1 SGHTA and CDR2 FQGNSA. V was pared by 6 bases and J by 7 bases, with 16 bases between. The CDR3 is 14 residues long. CDR3 residues: CASSYGPGRNEQFF. DNA for the CDR3: TGTGCCAGCAGTTACGGCCCGGGTAGGAATGAGCAGTTCTTC.

The J gene is TRBJ2-5, the V gene TRBV5-5; D gene uncertain. The CDR3 has 12 residues. The V end lost 2 bases, the J end lost 7 bases, and 9 bases lay between the germline ends. Germline CDR1 reads SGHKS; CDR2 reads YYEKEE (reference sequence). The DNA for the CDR3 is TGTGCCAGCAGCTTTGATCGATCGACCCAGTACTTC. Its protein product is CASSFDRSTQYF.